These 9 T cell receptor beta chains were all obtained from the same sample, sequenced in a study of cytomegalovirus exposure and HLA in healthy donors. Amplification used 60 Vbeta primers and 13 Jbeta primers. Produced via immunoSEQ multiplex PCR; TCRdb's table is partial and in-frame only. The profile shows 95,000 to 150,000 clones, about 75% of them singletons. Sequencing was done on a sample of PBMCs. These receptors all come from a woman in her thirties or forties in good health and CMV-seropositive.

This clone was picked up one time. This specimen includes other DNA sequences encoding the same CDR3. The chain combines TRBV6-5 with TRBJ1-5, with a weak D call TRBD1 (6 bases). V was cut by 4 bases and J by 2 bases, with 15 bases left in between. The germline V gene encodes CDR1 MNHEY and CDR2 SVGAGI. This CDR3 is built from 16 residues. CDR3 nucleotides: TGTGCCAGCAGTTTAGTGGGGGCGCGTGGCAATCAGCCCCAGCATTTT. Protein product: CASSLVGARGNQPQHF.

This clone occurred a few times. The chain combines TRBV6-1 with TRBJ1-1; D not certain. Germline V gene sequence: CDR1 MNHNS, CDR2 SASEGT. The CDR3 contains 12 residues. Trimming removed 0 bases from V and 6 bases from J, with 5 bases in between. CDR3 bases: TGTGCCAGCAGTGAAGCGCGTTCTGAAGCTTTCTTT. Amino acids: CASSEARSEAFF.

This sequence joins TRBV7-9 and TRBJ1-4; unclear D gene. The CDR3 totals 15 residues. Germline V gene data show CDR1 as SEHNR and CDR2 as FQNEAQ (reference sequence). Trimming cost V 1 base and J 4 bases, with 10 bases left between them. CDR3 in amino acids: CASSLVSVRNEKLFF. CDR3 in DNA: TGTGCCAGCAGCTTAGTTTCGGTTCGTAATGAAAAACTGTTTTTT.

The chain joins TRBV5-6 to TRBJ2-5; TRBD1 aligns across 7 bases. CDR3 length: 17 residues. V shed 1 base, J shed 0 bases, and the junction held 9 bases outside the gene matches. Germline V gives CDR1 SGHDT, CDR2 YYEEEE. The CDR3 nucleotides are TGTGCCAGCAGCTTGACAAAAGGGACAGATTACCAAGAGACCCAGTACTTC. Protein product: CASSLTKGTDYQETQYF.

The J gene is TRBJ2-7, the V gene TRBV19; D gene uncertain. V lost 5 bases to trimming and J lost 0 bases, with 8 bases between them. The CDR3 consists of 13 residues. Per germline, CDR1 LNHDA and CDR2 SQIVND (reference sequence). The CDR3 loop is CASSFQVSYEQYF. The CDR3 nucleotides are TGTGCCAGTAGTTTCCAGGTCTCCTACGAGCAGTACTTC.

V is TRBV20-1 and J is TRBJ1-1; no definite D call. Trimming took off 4 bases at V and 8 bases at J, with 11 bases between the two ends. Germline V lookup: CDR1 DFQATT, CDR2 SNEGSKA (reference sequence). CDR3 length: 11 residues. DNA for the CDR3: TGCAGTGCTATTACTAGCTGGGAAGCTTTCTTT. Amino acids: CSAITSWEAFF.

This clone has just a few counts. The J gene is TRBJ2-2, the V gene TRBV10-3; 7 bases fit TRBD2. The CDR3 spans 16 residues. The ends lost 5 bases at V and 7 bases at J; junction bases unmatched: 13. CDR1 ENHRY and CDR2 SYGVKD come from the germline V gene. CDR3 coding DNA: TGTGCCATCAGTAGTCCTTGGGAGCGGGATGGCGGGGAGCTGTTTTTT. This gives the protein CAISSPWERDGGELFF.

This chain uses TRBV19 with TRBJ1-2, with a tentative D call TRBD1 (5 bases). This CDR3 is built from 13 residues. The V and J ends lost 3 bases and 3 bases respectively, with 8 bases between them. Germline CDR1 reads LNHDA; CDR2 reads SQIVND (reference sequence). The CDR3 protein is CASSMGQDYGYTF. The CDR3 DNA reads as TGTGCCAGTAGTATGGGGCAGGACTATGGCTACACCTTC.

This chain links TRBV6-5 with TRBJ1-5; the D gene is possibly TRBD1 (5 bases). The CDR3 has 16 residues. Trimming removed 2 bases at V and 0 bases at J, with 11 bases between. Germline lookup yields CDR1 MNHEY and CDR2 SVGAGI. The CDR3 here is CASSYLGQYSNQPQHF. Here the CDR3 DNA reads TGTGCCAGCAGTTACCTCGGACAATATAGCAATCAGCCCCAGCATTTT.